The 32 T cell receptor beta chains below were found in one sample sequenced in a study of radiation and T cells in renal cell carcinoma. Time point indicated: blood 4 weeks post-SBRT, at nephrectomy. The treatment: 15 Gy SBRT to primary tumor, nephrectomy 4 weeks later. Repertoires were generated with immunoSEQ multiplex PCR, while TCRdb's copy carries only in-frame clones and drops some. The data contain under 100,000 clones, around four fifths of them seen just once; the ten biggest clones take up approximately 8.8%. Sequenced material: blood, taken from a patient whose treatment included radiotherapy and nephrectomy. Every receptor here comes from a man between 50 and 59 years old with renal cell carcinoma.

Here the CDR3 DNA reads TGTGCCTTTGGACAGGGGAGGATTTCACCCCTCCACTTT. It yields the protein CAFGQGRISPLHF. The rearrangement uses TRBV2 and TRBJ1-6, with TRBD1 matching over 9 bases. Per the germline V gene, CDR1 is SNHLY and CDR2 is FYNNEI. The junction had 8 bases not matched to a gene; V was cut back by 11 bases and J by 9 bases. This CDR3 comprises 13 residues.

J is TRBJ1-1 and V is TRBV5-4; D not resolved. V lost 3 bases and J lost 1, with 16 bases in between. The CDR3 sequence is 16 residues long. CDR1 is SGHNT and CDR2 is YYREEE in the germline V gene (reference sequence). CDR3 region: CASSSLPGRRNTEAFF. The CDR3 bases are TGTGCCAGCAGCTCCCTCCCGGGCAGGCGGAACACTGAAGCTTTCTTT.

This chain uses TRBV27 with TRBJ2-1; TRBD2 agrees at 15 bases. The trim removed 5 bases at V and 8 bases at J, leaving 4 bases unmatched. The CDR3 length is 15 residues. Germline values: CDR1 MNHEY, CDR2 SMNVEV (reference sequence). The CDR3 is CASSRTSGRAHEQFF. The CDR3, as DNA: TGTGCCAGCAGTAGGACTAGCGGGAGGGCCCATGAGCAGTTCTTC.

This chain uses TRBV10-3 with TRBJ2-3, with a tentative D call TRBD2 (6 bases). The CDR3 totals 14 residues. The V gene's germline CDR1 is ENHRY and CDR2 SYGVKD. Between the trimmed V and J ends, which lost 6 bases and 1 base, there was a span of 11 bases. Here the CDR3 DNA reads TGTGCCATCAGCGAGGAGCGGGGCACAGATACGCAGTATTTT. Its translation: CAISEERGTDTQYF.

CDR3: CASSNGASGSDEQFF. The CDR3 DNA reads as TGTGCCAGCAGCAATGGGGCTAGCGGGAGTGATGAGCAGTTCTTC. This rearrangement joins TRBV7-9 to TRBJ2-1; 10 bases align to TRBD2. The CDR3 spans 15 residues. V lost 5 bases and J lost 8; bases outside the gene matches: 9. CDR1 is SEHNR and CDR2 is FQNEAQ in the germline V gene (reference sequence).

This clone is a singleton in its sample. The CDR3 sequence is CASSYTGTGTDGYTF. CDR3 bases: TGTGCCAGCAGTTATACCGGGACAGGGACCGATGGCTACACCTTC. The rearrangement joins TRBV7-9 to TRBJ1-2; 9 bases are shared with TRBD1. CDR1 SEHNR and CDR2 FQNEAQ come from the germline V gene (reference sequence). The CDR3 loop spans 15 amino acids. The trim removed 6 bases at V and 6 bases at J, leaving 11 bases unmatched.

As regards this clone: This sample includes further DNA sequences coding for the same CDR3. This chain uses TRBV6-5 with TRBJ1-1, with a weak D call TRBD1 (5 bases). V lost 2 bases, J lost 6 bases, and 10 bases lay in between. Looked up from germline, CDR1 is MNHEY and CDR2 is SVGAGI. The length of the CDR3 is 13 residues. The CDR3 sequence is CASSYGQGAEAFF. In DNA form, the CDR3 reads TGTGCCAGCAGTTACGGGCAAGGGGCTGAAGCTTTCTTT.

The CDR3 protein is CASSLEGTPIYSNQPQHF. The CDR3 DNA reads as TGTGCCAGCAGCTTGGAAGGGACGCCTATCTATAGCAATCAGCCCCAGCATTTT. The chain has TRBV5-5 and TRBJ1-5; perhaps TRBD1 as D (5 bases). Trimming removed 0 bases from V and 0 bases from J, with 16 bases in between. Germline assignment: CDR1 SGHKS and CDR2 YYEKEE (reference sequence). CDR3 length: 18 amino acids.

V gene TRBV9 combines with J gene TRBJ2-3; tentative D call: TRBD2 (6 bases). Trimming took 0 bases from V and 4 from J, leaving 15 bases between them. The CDR3 is 16 amino acids. Germline loops: CDR1 SGDLS, CDR2 YYNGEE. In nucleotides, the CDR3 is TGTGCCAGCAGCGTAGGTGTCGGGGGAACTTCAGATACGCAGTATTTT. Protein: CASSVGVGGTSDTQYF.

The V gene is TRBV18, the J gene TRBJ2-1; TRBD1 matches at 9 bases. This CDR3 comprises 16 residues. Germline CDR1 is KGHSH and CDR2 is LQKENI. V was clipped by 4 bases and J by 5 bases; unmatched bases: 9. The CDR3 DNA reads TGTGCCAGCTCACACCAGGGACAGGGAGCCAACAATGAGCAGTTCTTC. Translated: CASSHQGQGANNEQFF.

The chain uses TRBV6-1 and TRBJ1-1; D may be TRBD1 (5 bases). V lost 4 bases, J lost 2 bases, and 17 bases lay in between. Germline V gene sequence: CDR1 MNHNS, CDR2 SASEGT. The length of the CDR3 is 16 residues. The CDR3 here is CASSAPLGRTNTEAFF. The CDR3 nucleotides are TGTGCCAGCAGTGCCCCCCTGGGGAGGACAAACACTGAAGCTTTCTTT.

The J gene is TRBJ2-7, the V gene TRBV10-3; 9 bases map to TRBD2. Germline V CDR1 and CDR2: ENHRY, SYGVKD. The CDR3 spans 13 residues. J was trimmed by 6 bases and V by 0 bases; bases with no gene match: 0. The CDR3 sequence: CAISESTSGEQYF. CDR3 coding DNA: TGTGCCATCAGTGAGTCGACTAGCGGCGAGCAGTACTTC.

V gene TRBV15 combines with J gene TRBJ2-7; TRBD2 matches 9 bases. V lost 4 bases, J lost 3 bases, and 7 bases stayed unmatched. The CDR3 runs 15 residues. Germline values: CDR1 LNHNV, CDR2 YYDKDF (reference sequence). The CDR3 region is CATSTLQREDYEQYF. CDR3 DNA: TGTGCCACCAGCACTTTACAGCGGGAGGACTACGAGCAGTACTTC.

The J gene is TRBJ1-2, the V gene TRBV9, with a possible D match to TRBD1 (5 bases). Deletions cut 1 base from V and 2 bases from J, with 9 bases between. This CDR3 comprises 14 residues. Germline assignment: CDR1 SGDLS and CDR2 YYNGEE. This chain's CDR3 is CASSVRGGNYGYTF. In DNA, the CDR3 is TGTGCCAGCAGCGTACGTGGGGGGAACTATGGCTACACCTTC.

The rearrangement links TRBV6-1 to TRBJ2-7; D is possibly TRBD2 (6 bases). V was shortened by 2 bases and J by 3 bases, with 11 bases between the two germline ends. Looked up from germline, CDR1 is MNHNS and CDR2 is SASEGT. This CDR3 comprises 14 residues. In DNA form, the CDR3 reads TGTGCCAGCAGTGAACTTGGAGGGGACTACGAGCAGTACTTC. Protein: CASSELGGDYEQYF.

This rearrangement joins TRBV30 to TRBJ1-5; D may be TRBD1 (5 bases). Germline-derived CDR1 and CDR2 are GTSNPN and SVGIG (reference sequence). The CDR3 runs 14 residues. Trimming removed 2 bases at V and 7 bases at J, with 15 bases between. The CDR3 DNA reads as TGTGCCTGGAGTCCGGGCCCAGGGAGGCAGCCCCAGCATTTT. Its protein product is CAWSPGPGRQPQHF.

The chain uses TRBV5-1 and TRBJ2-3; TRBD1 agrees at 12 bases. The CDR3 totals 15 residues. CDR1 and CDR2 (germline): SGHRS, YFSETQ. The junction had 4 bases not matched to a gene; V was cut back by 4 bases and J by 4 bases. The CDR3 is CASSPGQGAPDTQYF. The CDR3 nucleotides read TGCGCCAGCAGCCCGGGACAGGGGGCCCCAGATACGCAGTATTTT. Drawing the rest from reference TRBV5-1 and TRBJ2-3, the complete variable domain is KAGVTQTPRYLIKTRGQQVTLSCSPISGHRSVSWYQQTPGQGLQFLFEYFSETQRNKGNFPGRFSGRQFSNSRSEMNVSTLELGDSALYLCASSPGQGAPDTQYFGPGTRLTVL.

This sequence joins TRBV27 and TRBJ2-7, with D possibly matching TRBD1 (6 bases). CDR3 length: 15 residues. CDR1 and CDR2 from the germline V gene are MNHEY and SMNVEV (reference sequence). V lost 4 bases and J lost 5, with 18 bases in between. The CDR3 protein is CASSSFPGQLNEQYF. CDR3 bases: TGTGCCAGCAGTTCATTTCCGGGACAACTCAACGAGCAGTACTTC.

The chain employs TRBV7-2 and TRBJ2-7, with D maybe TRBD2 (7 bases). V lost 3 bases and J lost 12, with 21 bases in between. The germline CDR1 and CDR2 sequences are SGHTA and FQGNSA. This CDR3 comprises 14 residues. The CDR3 sequence: CASSFLNAGAGRYF. The DNA for the CDR3 is TGTGCCAGCAGCTTCCTCAACGCGGGGGCCGGTCGGTACTTC.

The chain uses TRBV7-9 and TRBJ1-5, with unresolved D. Trimming took off 1 base at V and 0 bases at J, with 7 bases between the two ends. CDR3 length: 15 residues. CDR1 and CDR2 from the germline V gene are SEHNR and FQNEAQ (reference sequence). The DNA for the CDR3 is TGTGCCAGCAGCTTAGGGGGATATAGCAATCAGCCCCAGCATTTT. This gives the protein CASSLGGYSNQPQHF.

The CDR3 bases are TGTGCCAGCAGCTCCACAGGGAGCTCCTACAATGAGCAGTTCTTC. Residues: CASSSTGSSYNEQFF. The chain joins TRBV7-3 to TRBJ2-1; possibly TRBD1 for D (6 bases). V gave up 4 bases and J gave up 0 bases, with 10 bases separating them. This CDR3 region has 15 residues. CDR1 and CDR2 (germline): SGHTA, FQGTGA.

Turning to this clone: Other DNA sequences from this sample encode an identical CDR3 as well. V is TRBV6-1 and J is TRBJ2-7; D remains unclear. Deletions cut 1 base from V and 3 bases from J, with 4 bases between. This CDR3 contains 12 residues. From germline, CDR1 is MNHNS and CDR2 SASEGT. CDR3: CASSEVGYEQYF. As DNA, the CDR3 is TGTGCCAGCAGTGAAGTCGGCTACGAGCAGTACTTC.

This clone was detected a few times. V is TRBV4-1 and J is TRBJ1-1; no clear D. The CDR3 extends over 15 amino acids. V lost 7 bases, J lost 0 bases, and 15 bases lay in between. Germline CDR1 reads MGHRA; CDR2 reads YSYEKL. The CDR3 coding sequence is TGCGCCAGCAACCGTGCAGCTCCAATGAACACTGAAGCTTTCTTT. This gives the protein CASNRAAPMNTEAFF.

The chain is built from TRBV14 and TRBJ1-2; tentative D call: TRBD1 (5 bases). CDR3 length: 15 amino acids. Deletions cut 6 bases from V and 7 bases from J, with 21 bases between. Germline CDR1 is SGHDN and CDR2 is FVKESK. CDR3 sequence: CASRPESGPGSGYTF. In DNA form, the CDR3 reads TGTGCCAGCAGACCAGAATCGGGGCCAGGTAGTGGCTACACCTTC. The variable domain in full, with the rest retrieved from reference TRBV14 and TRBJ1-2, is EAGVTQFPSHSVIEKGQTVTLRCDPISGHDNLYWYRRVMGKEIKFLLHFVKESKQDESGMPNNRFLAERTGGTYSTLKVQPAELEDSGVYFCASRPESGPGSGYTFGSGTRLTVV.

The rearrangement joins TRBV19 to TRBJ1-1; possibly TRBD1 for D (5 bases). CDR3 length: 13 residues. Germline V gene sequence: CDR1 LNHDA, CDR2 SQIVND (reference sequence). V lost 2 bases, J lost 7 bases, and 11 bases lay in between. CDR3 sequence: CASSIRKDIEAFF. CDR3 sequence (DNA): TGTGCCAGTAGTATAAGGAAGGACATTGAAGCTTTCTTT.

The rearrangement links TRBV7-9 to TRBJ1-4, with 8 bases that match TRBD1. The V and J ends lost 8 bases and 8 bases, in that order; junction bases with no gene match: 25. Germline CDR1 reads SEHNR; CDR2 reads FQNEAQ (reference sequence). This CDR3 contains 19 residues. The CDR3, as DNA: TGTGCCAGCGACTTTAAACCCGGGACAGGCCCGTCAGTTGGCGAAAAACTGTTTTTT. Translation: CASDFKPGTGPSVGEKLFF. The full variable domain, its missing parts supplied by reference TRBV7-9 and TRBJ1-4, is DTGVSQNPRHKITKRGQNVTFRCDPISEHNRLYWYRQTLGQGPEFLTYFQNEAQLEKSRLLSDRFSAERPKGSFSTLEIQRTEQGDSAMYLCASDFKPGTGPSVGEKLFFGSGTQLSVL.

The rearrangement links TRBV11-2 to TRBJ2-1; no definite D call. The CDR3 contains 16 residues. V was cut by 5 bases and J by 6 bases, with 20 bases left in between. Germline CDR1 reads SGHAT; CDR2 reads FQNNGV. The CDR3 DNA sequence: TGTGCCAGCAGCGAGACCGGTACCTCTCTGGGCAATGAGCAGTTCTTC. Translated, it gives CASSETGTSLGNEQFF.

This clone has only a few counts. One end of the junction does not line up with germline, which may come from a read error. J is TRBJ2-5 and V is TRBV7-7; the D gene could be TRBD1 or TRBD2 (5 bases each). The CDR3 spans 14 residues. Per germline, CDR1 SSHAT and CDR2 FNYEAQ (reference sequence). The DNA of the CDR3 is TGTGCTAGCAGCCACGGGGCAAACCAAGAGACCCAGTACTTC. Amino acids: CASSHGANQETQYF. The variable domain in full, with the rest retrieved from reference TRBV7-7 and TRBJ2-5, is GAGVSQSPRYKVTKRGQDVTLRCDPISSHATLYWYQQALGQGPEFLTYFNYEAQPDKSGLPSDRFSAERPEGSISTLTIQRTEQRDSAMYRCASSHGANQETQYFGPGTRLLVL.

The chain recombines TRBV30 with TRBJ1-6; the match to TRBD1 covers 8 bases. The CDR3 has 13 residues. Unmatched junction bases numbered 1, after V lost 2 bases and J lost 7 bases. Germline V CDR1 and CDR2: GTSNPN, SVGIG (reference sequence). The CDR3 region is CAWSRQGNSPLHF. CDR3 coding DNA: TGTGCCTGGAGTAGACAGGGGAATTCACCCCTCCACTTT.

The genes are TRBV4-2 and TRBJ2-3; 7 nucleotides match TRBD1. Per germline, CDR1 LGHNA and CDR2 YNFKEQ. There are 16 residues in the CDR3. V shed 5 bases and J 0 bases; nucleotides not matched to a gene: 8. The CDR3 bases are TGTGCCAGCAGCGTCAGGACAGGAATAAGCACAGATACGCAGTATTTT. It yields the protein CASSVRTGISTDTQYF.

The CDR3 sequence is CATGQGGTEAFF. The CDR3, as DNA: TGTGCCACCGGACAGGGTGGCACTGAAGCTTTCTTT. The chain carries TRBV27 and TRBJ1-1, with 8 positions matching TRBD1. The V segment lost 10 bases and the J segment 4 bases; nucleotides outside the gene matches: 5. The CDR3 covers 12 residues. CDR1 is MNHEY and CDR2 is SMNVEV in the germline V gene (reference sequence).

The J gene is TRBJ2-7, the V gene TRBV19; D is ambiguous. This CDR3 has 13 residues. Germline V lookup: CDR1 LNHDA, CDR2 SQIVND (reference sequence). The CDR3 loop is CVLPPASLYEQYF. CDR3 coding DNA: TGTGTCCTACCCCCAGCCAGCCTCTACGAGCAGTACTTC.